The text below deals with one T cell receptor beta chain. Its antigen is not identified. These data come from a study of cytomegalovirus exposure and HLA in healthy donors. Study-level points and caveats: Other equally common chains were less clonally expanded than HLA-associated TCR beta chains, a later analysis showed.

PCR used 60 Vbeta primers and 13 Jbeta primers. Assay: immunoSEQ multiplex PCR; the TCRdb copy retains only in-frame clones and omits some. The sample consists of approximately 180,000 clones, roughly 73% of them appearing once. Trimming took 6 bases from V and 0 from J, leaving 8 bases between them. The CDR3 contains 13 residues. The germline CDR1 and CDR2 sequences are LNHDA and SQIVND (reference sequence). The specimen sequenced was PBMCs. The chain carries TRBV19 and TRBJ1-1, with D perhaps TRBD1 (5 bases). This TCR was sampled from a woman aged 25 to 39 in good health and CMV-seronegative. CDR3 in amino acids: CASRVTVNTEAFF. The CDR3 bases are TGTGCCAGTAGAGTGACAGTGAACACTGAAGCTTTCTTT.